This TCR beta chain is drawn from a study of PD-1 blockade in classical Hodgkin lymphoma. General study findings and limits: Newly diagnosed patients had baseline TCR diversity that was reportedly lower than that of healthy donors.

All the patients suffered relapse after autologous stem cell transplantation, and brentuximab vedotin exposure differed. Profiled with immunoSEQ multiplex PCR; TCRdb holds only in-frame clones, not every one. The data show over 20,000 clones, over 75% seen once. About this clone: The target antigen is unknown.

Unmatched junction bases numbered 5, after V lost 0 bases and J lost 4 bases. This CDR3 comprises 16 residues. Germline CDR1 and CDR2: SGHRS and YFSETQ. The clonotype originates from a human donor with classical Hodgkin lymphoma. The sequencing used peripheral blood mononuclear cells (PBMCs), collected at baseline. The V gene is TRBV5-1, the J gene TRBJ2-2; TRBD1 matches 8 bases. CDR3 DNA sequence: TGCGCCAGCAGCTTGGATGGCAGGGGGCGCACCGGGGAGCTGTTTTTT. It translates to CASSLDGRGRTGELFF.